The T cell receptor (beta chain) described here comes from a study of T cell clonotyping in hematopoietic cell transplantation. Study observations and caveats: At the given depth, recipient repertoires were over 97% de novo clonotypes.

As to this clone: The antigen is unknown.

Method: immunoSEQ multiplex PCR; TCRdb's copy keeps in-frame clones and lacks some. In the table there are 70,000 or so clones, over 90% of which are singletons. This clonotype was obtained from a man aged 45-60 years in good health. Some clones in this sample may be carry-over from other donors' samples. Source material: peripheral blood mononuclear cells.

The CDR3 loop reads CASGRGREETQYF. The CDR3 DNA is TGTGCCAGCGGACGGGGAAGGGAGGAGACCCAGTACTTC. The chain combines TRBV7-3 with TRBJ2-5; D possibly corresponds to TRBD2 (5 bases). The germline V gene has CDR1 SGHTA and CDR2 FQGTGA. The CDR3 has 13 residues. V dropped 8 bases and J dropped 5 bases, with 15 bases sitting between them.